The subject of this entry is one T cell receptor (beta chain). Antigen unknown. These data are taken from a study of T-cell memory formation after mild COVID-19. Across the study: TCR clustering was largely donor specific.

CDR1 KGHDR and CDR2 SFDVKD come from the germline V gene. The J segment lost 5 bases and the V segment lost 4 bases, leaving 6 bases of the junction unmatched. The CDR3 has 14 residues. Whole-study results and caveats: Clones shrinking from day 15 to 85 showed even CD4/CD8 mixes; later expanders tilted CD4+.

TCR alpha and TCR beta cDNA libraries carrying sample barcodes and UMIs came from 5'RACE with constant-segment primers. In TCRdb, the 5' RACE reads were re-called with MiXCR into one record per CDR3 protein. The sample yields about 84,000 distinct CDR3 sequences, approximately 14% seen once. The chain couples TRBV24-1 to TRBJ2-5; TRBD1 matches at 7 bases. This clonotype originated in an adult woman who had mild COVID-19 (a few samples of this study predate the infection). Cell type and time point are not known. Specimen: PBMCs or a T cell subset sorted from them (not recorded which). CDR3 nucleotides: TGTGCCACCAGTGAAACAGGGGTTCGGGAGACCCAGTACTTC. Protein product: CATSETGVRETQYF.